The 29 T cell receptor beta chains below all came from one sample that was sequenced in a study of regulatory T cells. Study findings and constraints: In CD3G-deficient patients, conventional CD4+ T cells were enriched for hydrophobic CDR3 residues at positions 6 and 7.

The PCR used 52 TRBV and 13 TRBJ primers. Clones were read by immunoSEQ multiplex PCR, and TCRdb kept only the in-frame ones, dropping some. In the table there are under 45,000 clones, approximately 89% of which are singletons. These receptors' targets are unknown. The sample was conventional CD4+ T cells sorted from blood. Receptors originate from a person under 35 with CD3G deficiency.

The chain carries TRBV5-1 and TRBJ2-1, with D perhaps matching TRBD2 (6 bases). Germline CDR1 SGHRS, CDR2 YFSETQ. V was pared by 7 bases and J by 5 bases, with 16 bases between. The CDR3 loop spans 14 amino acids. The CDR3 loop reads CASALGGNNNEQFF. As DNA, the CDR3 is TGCGCCAGCGCGCTAGGCGGGAACAACAATGAGCAGTTCTTC. Supplemented by reference TRBV5-1 and TRBJ2-1, the full variable domain reads KAGVTQTPRYLIKTRGQQVTLSCSPISGHRSVSWYQQTPGQGLQFLFEYFSETQRNKGNFPGRFSGRQFSNSRSEMNVSTLELGDSALYLCASALGGNNNEQFFGPGTRLTVL.

This clone occurred once. The chain joins TRBV5-1 to TRBJ2-5, with no clear D. This CDR3 contains 13 residues. Germline CDR1 SGHRS, CDR2 YFSETQ. Trimming shortened V by 2 bases and J by 1 base, and 6 bases separated the two germline ends. The chain's CDR3 is CASSFGPQETQYF. The CDR3 DNA sequence: TGCGCCAGCAGCTTTGGTCCCCAAGAGACCCAGTACTTC.

V usage is TRBV6-6 and J usage is TRBJ1-6, with TRBD1 as a possible D gene (5 bases). Deletions cut 5 bases from V and 9 bases from J, with 14 bases between. The CDR3 extends over 14 amino acids. Germline CDR1 is MNHNY and CDR2 is SVGAGI (reference sequence). CDR3 in amino acids: CASSSWGVGSPLHF. Here the CDR3 DNA reads TGTGCCAGCAGTAGTTGGGGGGTGGGTTCACCCCTCCACTTT.

The chain uses TRBV5-1 and TRBJ2-2; D remains ambiguous. The ends were cut back, 0 bases at V and 5 bases at J, with 11 bases in the middle. The CDR3 loop spans 15 amino acids. Germline-derived CDR1 and CDR2 are SGHRS and YFSETQ. CDR3 sequence reads: CASSLGALKTGELFF. The DNA of the CDR3 is TGCGCCAGCAGCTTGGGGGCCTTAAAAACCGGGGAGCTGTTTTTT. The full variable domain, in which reference TRBV5-1 and TRBJ2-2 provide the parts outside the CDR3, is KAGVTQTPRYLIKTRGQQVTLSCSPISGHRSVSWYQQTPGQGLQFLFEYFSETQRNKGNFPGRFSGRQFSNSRSEMNVSTLELGDSALYLCASSLGALKTGELFFGEGSRLTVL.

The J gene is TRBJ2-3, the V gene TRBV28; D remains unclear. Looked up from germline, CDR1 is MDHEN and CDR2 is SYDVKM. The CDR3 has 12 amino acids. V was pared by 8 bases and J by 2 bases, with 8 bases between. The DNA of the CDR3 is TGTGCCAGCCGGTCTGACACAGATACGCAGTATTTT. Residues: CASRSDTDTQYF.

The chain has TRBV28 and TRBJ2-7; the match to TRBD2 covers 8 bases. Looked up from germline, CDR1 is MDHEN and CDR2 is SYDVKM. The CDR3 runs to 16 residues. Germline trimming cut 5 bases from V and 4 bases from J; bases unmatched to any gene: 13. The CDR3 DNA reads as TGTGCCAGCAGTGTCGCCGGGACTAGAGGCGGATACGAGCAGTACTTC. Protein sequence: CASSVAGTRGGYEQYF. Drawing the rest from reference TRBV28 and TRBJ2-7, the complete variable domain is DVKVTQSSRYLVKRTGEKVFLECVQDMDHENMFWYRQDPGLGLRLIYFSYDVKMKEKGDIPEGYSVSREKKERFSLILESASTNQTSMYLCASSVAGTRGGYEQYFGPGTRLTVT.

The chain is built from TRBV7-9 and TRBJ1-1; a weak D match, TRBD1 (5 bases). V lost 5 bases and J 3 bases, leaving 13 bases between the germline ends. Germline CDR1 and CDR2: SEHNR and FQNEAQ (reference sequence). The CDR3 spans 14 residues. CDR3: CASSGDGGYTEAFF. In DNA, the CDR3 is TGTGCCAGCAGCGGAGACGGGGGTTACACTGAAGCTTTCTTT.

J is TRBJ2-7 and V is TRBV28; 13 bases align to TRBD2. Germline-derived CDR1 and CDR2 are MDHEN and SYDVKM. V lost 7 bases and J lost 3; bases outside the gene matches: 3. This CDR3 spans 14 amino acids. As DNA, the CDR3 is TGTGCCAGCAAAGGGACTAGCGGGGACTACGAGCAGTACTTC. It specifies CASKGTSGDYEQYF.

CDR3 protein: CASSSAETQYF. The DNA of the CDR3 is TGTGCCAGCAGCTCTGCGGAGACCCAGTACTTC. The rearrangement joins TRBV6-1 to TRBJ2-5; D gene uncertain. The CDR3 totals 11 residues. Germline V lookup: CDR1 MNHNS, CDR2 SASEGT. V was shortened by 6 bases and J by 5 bases, with 7 bases between the two germline ends.

Note on this clone: The sample contains more than one DNA sequence encoding this CDR3. J is TRBJ1-1 and V is TRBV19; no definite D call. CDR1 LNHDA and CDR2 SQIVND come from the germline V gene (reference sequence). Between the trimmed V and J ends, which lost 2 bases and 0 bases, there was a span of 4 bases. CDR3 length: 13 amino acids. CDR3 DNA: TGTGCCAGTAGTATAACGGTGAACACTGAAGCTTTCTTT. Residues: CASSITVNTEAFF. Looking up the rest from reference TRBV19 and TRBJ1-1 gives the full variable domain: DGGITQSPKYLFRKEGQNVTLSCEQNLNHDAMYWYRQDPGQGLRLIYYSQIVNDFQKGDIAEGYSVSREKKESFPLTVTSAQKNPTAFYLCASSITVNTEAFFGQGTRLTVV.

The CDR3 region has the DNA TGTGCCGTCGGACCATCAAGGGGGAACATTCAGTACTTC. This encodes CAVGPSRGNIQYF. The genes are TRBV10-3 and TRBJ2-4, with D maybe TRBD1 (6 bases). The CDR3 loop spans 13 amino acids. Trimming took off 11 bases at V and 7 bases at J, with 18 bases between the two ends. Germline-derived CDR1 and CDR2 are ENHRY and SYGVKD.

This chain connects TRBV5-1 to TRBJ2-1; 8 bases are a match to TRBD2. The V segment lost 5 bases and the J segment 9 bases; nucleotides outside the gene matches: 13. CDR3 size: 15 residues. The germline CDR1 and CDR2 sequences are SGHRS and YFSETQ. CDR3 sequence: CASRPLAGSWSEQFF. The CDR3 nucleotides read TGCGCCAGCAGGCCCCTAGCGGGTTCGTGGAGTGAGCAGTTCTTC.

The chain joins TRBV19 to TRBJ1-4, with D possibly matching TRBD1 (5 bases). CDR1 is LNHDA, CDR2 SQIVND, per germline (reference sequence). Trimming removed 5 bases from V and 10 bases from J, with 17 bases in between. The CDR3 consists of 14 residues. The CDR3 DNA is TGTGCCAGTAGTTCCGGACGGGGCTCGGGAAAACTGTTTTTT. Protein sequence: CASSSGRGSGKLFF. Full variable domain (outside the CDR3, taken from reference TRBV19 and TRBJ1-4): DGGITQSPKYLFRKEGQNVTLSCEQNLNHDAMYWYRQDPGQGLRLIYYSQIVNDFQKGDIAEGYSVSREKKESFPLTVTSAQKNPTAFYLCASSSGRGSGKLFFGSGTQLSVL.

The chain uses TRBV18 and TRBJ1-1; D unclear. Trimming stripped 2 bases from V and 1 base from J, with 5 bases between. Germline assignment: CDR1 KGHSH and CDR2 LQKENI. The CDR3 is made up of 13 amino acids. This CDR3 is CASSPRSNTEAFF. The CDR3 DNA is TGTGCCAGCTCACCAAGATCGAACACTGAAGCTTTCTTT.

This clone was detected once. V and J are TRBV6-6 and TRBJ2-6, with no clear D. Germline CDR1 reads MNHNY; CDR2 reads SVGAGI (reference sequence). Trimming shortened V by 2 bases and J by 3 bases, and 8 bases separated the two germline ends. CDR3 size: 15 residues. CDR3 sequence: CASSYVRFGANVLTF. DNA for the CDR3: TGTGCCAGCAGTTACGTACGGTTTGGGGCCAACGTCCTGACTTTC.

This clone has more than one count but fewer than ten. V is TRBV5-1 and J is TRBJ1-6, with D maybe TRBD1 (6 bases). V lost 3 bases and J lost 11, with 6 bases in between. The CDR3 sequence is 11 residues long. The germline CDR1 and CDR2 sequences are SGHRS and YFSETQ. This CDR3 reads CASSSGAPLHF. Written as DNA, the CDR3 is TGCGCCAGCAGCTCAGGGGCACCCCTCCACTTT.

The CDR3 DNA is TGTGCCAGTAGTATCGGTTCAGCGGGCCGGGGTGAGCAGTTCTTC. Its translation is CASSIGSAGRGEQFF. The chain employs TRBV19 and TRBJ2-1; tentatively, D is TRBD2 (6 bases). The germline V and J ends were trimmed by 3 bases and 9 bases, with 18 bases remaining between them. This CDR3 has 15 residues. Germline V CDR1 and CDR2: LNHDA, SQIVND (reference sequence).

The rearrangement joins TRBV9 to TRBJ2-3, with no clear D. This CDR3 contains 13 residues. V shed 1 base and J shed 2 bases, with 5 bases lying between them. Germline V CDR1 and CDR2: SGDLS, YYNGEE. The DNA of the CDR3 is TGTGCCAGCAGCGTACCCAACACAGATACGCAGTATTTT. Its protein is CASSVPNTDTQYF. The complete variable domain, with remaining parts taken from reference TRBV9 and TRBJ2-3, reads DSGVTQTPKHLITATGQRVTLRCSPRSGDLSVYWYQQSLDQGLQFLIQYYNGEERAKGNILERFSAQQFPDLHSELNLSSLELGDSALYFCASSVPNTDTQYFGPGTRLTVL.

The rearrangement joins TRBV6-1 to TRBJ1-2; no reliable D call. CDR3 length: 15 amino acids. Looked up from germline, CDR1 is MNHNS and CDR2 is SASEGT. V was pared by 4 bases and J by 0 bases, with 12 bases between. CDR3 sequence reads: CASSAGSAPNYGYTF. The CDR3 DNA reads TGTGCCAGCAGTGCGGGGTCAGCCCCTAACTATGGCTACACCTTC.

This rearrangement joins TRBV19 to TRBJ2-1, with TRBD2 matching over 8 bases. Unmatched junction bases numbered 12, after V lost 5 bases and J lost 9 bases. CDR3 length: 15 residues. Germline lookup yields CDR1 LNHDA and CDR2 SQIVND (reference sequence). The CDR3 coding sequence is TGTGCCAGTAGTCGTCGGGGGGGATTATTGCGTGAGCAGTTCTTC. Residues: CASSRRGGLLREQFF.

V usage is TRBV10-3 and J usage is TRBJ1-6; D ambiguous. The CDR3 consists of 13 residues. V lost 8 bases and J 8 bases, leaving 13 bases between the germline ends. Germline lookup yields CDR1 ENHRY and CDR2 SYGVKD. This chain's CDR3 is CAIRRSVDSPLHF. The CDR3, as DNA: TGTGCCATCCGTCGCTCTGTCGATTCACCCCTCCACTTT.

The chain recombines TRBV18 with TRBJ2-3; no definite D call. V lost 2 bases and J lost 2, with 2 bases in between. CDR1 and CDR2 from the germline V gene are KGHSH and LQKENI. The CDR3 runs 12 residues. DNA of the CDR3: TGTGCCAGCTCACCAAACACAGATACGCAGTATTTT. Translation gives CASSPNTDTQYF.

This chain joins TRBV19 and TRBJ2-1; TRBD2 matches 9 bases. The germline V gene has CDR1 LNHDA and CDR2 SQIVND (reference sequence). The CDR3 totals 14 residues. Trimming at V came to 3 bases and at J to 9 bases, leaving 6 bases not matched to a gene. The CDR3 DNA follows: TGTGCCAGTAGTATTGGAGCGGGGGGAGGTGAGCAGTTCTTC. Its protein product is CASSIGAGGGEQFF.

The genes are TRBV6-1 and TRBJ2-7; a possible D gene is TRBD2 (5 bases). V gave up 6 bases and J gave up 2 bases, with 14 bases separating them. CDR1 is MNHNS and CDR2 is SASEGT in the germline V gene. The CDR3 contains 14 residues. The CDR3 DNA sequence: TGTGCCAGCAGGGCCACTAGTTCGCCCTACGAGCAGTACTTC. It encodes CASRATSSPYEQYF.

The chain uses TRBV4-1 and TRBJ2-7; D is unresolved. The CDR3 runs 15 residues. Germline V CDR1 and CDR2: MGHRA, YSYEKL. Trimming left V 4 bases short and J 6 bases short, with 19 bases between. The CDR3 DNA follows: TGCGCCAGCAGCCGCTCGGTAGTAGAGATTTCCGAGCAGTACTTC. Protein product: CASSRSVVEISEQYF.

This rearrangement joins TRBV5-1 to TRBJ2-3, with D unclear. Trimming removed 0 bases from V and 2 bases from J, with 7 bases in between. This CDR3 comprises 14 residues. From germline, CDR1 is SGHRS and CDR2 YFSETQ. CDR3: CASSLGAPTDTQYF. Here the CDR3 DNA reads TGCGCCAGCAGCTTGGGCGCACCCACAGATACGCAGTATTTT.

This chain links TRBV6-1 with TRBJ1-4, with 11 bases aligning to TRBD1. The CDR3 sequence is 17 residues long. Germline values: CDR1 MNHNS, CDR2 SASEGT. The V segment lost 4 bases and the J segment 8 bases; nucleotides outside the gene matches: 12. Here the CDR3 DNA reads TGTGCCAGCAGTGGATTGTCCCGGGACAGGGGGAACGAAAAACTGTTTTTT. It yields the protein CASSGLSRDRGNEKLFF.

The chain links TRBV5-1 to TRBJ1-2; D not certain. This CDR3 is 13 amino acids long. CDR1 SGHRS and CDR2 YFSETQ come from the germline V gene. V lost 0 bases and J 6 bases, leaving 9 bases between the germline ends. CDR3 amino acids: CASSLGSGDGYTF. CDR3 bases: TGCGCCAGCAGCTTGGGATCCGGGGATGGCTACACCTTC.

The chain links TRBV27 to TRBJ2-3; 9 bases are shared with TRBD1. CDR3 size: 15 residues. Trimming removed 5 bases from V and 6 bases from J; junction bases left unmatched: 9. Germline CDR1 and CDR2: MNHEY and SMNVEV (reference sequence). In DNA form, the CDR3 reads TGTGCCAGCAGTCCCGGGACAGGGTTCGGGGATACGCAGTATTTT. This codes for CASSPGTGFGDTQYF.